This T cell receptor (beta chain) was identified during a study of shared clonotypes between healthy human individuals. Study-wide background: A couple of women and a few men aged 18 to 49 made up the donors.

With 7 bases removed from V and 0 bases from J, the gap between germline ends came to 12 bases. The CDR3 runs to 13 residues. Per the germline V gene, CDR1 is SQVTM and CDR2 is ANQGSEA. CD4+ cell separation produced CD45RA+ naive and CD45RA-negative memory subsets. Profiling relied on immunoSEQ multiplex PCR, and the TCRdb table lists in-frame clones only, not all of them. The sample lists 2.3 million or so clones, approximately 93% occurring once. The TCR originated in a man between 18 and 29 years old in good health. Some clones in this sample may be carry-over from other donors' samples. The specimen was naive CD4+ T cells from PBMCs. Indicated subset: CD45RA+ positively selected. This chain connects TRBV29-1 to TRBJ1-1; D call uncertain. DNA of the CDR3: TGCAGCGACCGGCAGGCATTGAACACTGAAGCTTTCTTT. Residues: CSDRQALNTEAFF.